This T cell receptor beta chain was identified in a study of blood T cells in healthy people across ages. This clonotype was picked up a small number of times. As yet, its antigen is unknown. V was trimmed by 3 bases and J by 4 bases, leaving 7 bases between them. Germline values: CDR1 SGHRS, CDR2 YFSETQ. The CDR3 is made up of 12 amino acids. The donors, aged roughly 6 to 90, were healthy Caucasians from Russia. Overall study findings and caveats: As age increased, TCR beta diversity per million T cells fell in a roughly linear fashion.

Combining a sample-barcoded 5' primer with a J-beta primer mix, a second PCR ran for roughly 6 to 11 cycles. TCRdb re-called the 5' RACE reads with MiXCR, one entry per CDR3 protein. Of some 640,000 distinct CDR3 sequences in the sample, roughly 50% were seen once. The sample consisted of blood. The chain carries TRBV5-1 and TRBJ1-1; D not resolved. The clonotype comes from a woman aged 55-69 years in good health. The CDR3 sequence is CASSSPGTEAFF. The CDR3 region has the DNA TGCGCCAGCAGCTCGCCCGGCACTGAAGCTTTCTTT.